A single sample is the source of the 19 T cell receptor beta chains below, sequenced in a study of regulatory T cells in long-lasting Graves disease. Assembly of TCR beta libraries relied on iRepertoire HTBI primers together with Arm-PCR of CDR3 regions. MiXCR, applied by TCRdb to the multiplex PCR reads, yields one record per CDR3 protein. There are hundreds of thousands of distinct CDR3 sequences in the sample; around a sixth occur only once, and 22% lies in the top ten. Time point: newly diagnosed GD, antithyroid drugs for less than 3 months. The TCR library used RNA extracted from PBMCs. Sequenced material: peripheral blood mononuclear cells (PBMCs), taken at new diagnosis, from a patient treated with antithyroid drugs. The source is a female donor with Graves disease.

This clonotype was seen only a few times. The V gene is TRBV6-9, the J gene TRBJ2-2; 8 bases agree with TRBD2. V lost 3 bases and J lost 5; bases outside the gene matches: 8. The CDR3 spans 16 residues. The V gene's germline CDR1 is MNHGY and CDR2 SVAAGI. CDR3 sequence reads: CASSYWASGPTGELFF. The CDR3 nucleotides read TGTGCCAGCAGTTACTGGGCTAGCGGGCCTACCGGGGAGCTGTTTTTT.

This chain uses TRBV7-3 with TRBJ2-1, with 10 bases aligning to TRBD1. Trimming removed 5 bases from V and 1 base from J; junction bases left unmatched: 14. The CDR3 is 19 residues long. Germline V gene lookup returns CDR1 SGHTA and CDR2 FQGTGA. The CDR3 DNA reads TGTGCCAGCAGCCCACAGGGACAGGGGAAACTGATATCCTACAATGAGCAGTTCTTC. The encoded protein is CASSPQGQGKLISYNEQFF. The entire variable domain, with the rest obtained from reference TRBV7-3 and TRBJ2-1, is as follows: GAGVSQTPSNKVTEKGKYVELRCDPISGHTALYWYRQSLGQGPEFLIYFQGTGAADDSGLPNDRFFAVRPEGSVSTLKIQRTERGDSAVYLCASSPQGQGKLISYNEQFFGPGTRLTVL.

This clonotype was counted between two and nine times. The chain carries TRBV4-1 and TRBJ2-5, with no clear D. The germline V and J ends were trimmed by 0 bases and 4 bases, with 9 bases remaining between them. The CDR3 contains 14 residues. Per germline, CDR1 MGHRA and CDR2 YSYEKL. CDR3 DNA: TGCGCCAGCAGCCAAGAAGGAGTCACAGAGACCCAGTACTTC. Its protein product is CASSQEGVTETQYF.

This clonotype was recorded at least ten times. V gene TRBV11-2 combines with J gene TRBJ1-6; D ambiguous. The CDR3 has 15 residues. V lost 0 bases and J lost 10, with 13 bases in between. Germline V CDR1 and CDR2: SGHAT, FQNNGV. DNA of the CDR3: TGTGCCAGCAGCTTAGAGGGAGGGTTGGGATCACCCCTCCACTTT. Its protein product is CASSLEGGLGSPLHF. The whole variable domain, remainder taken from reference TRBV11-2 and TRBJ1-6, is EAGVAQSPRYKIIEKRQSVAFWCNPISGHATLYWYQQILGQGPKLLIQFQNNGVVDDSQLPKDRFSAERLKGVDSTLKIQPAKLEDSAVYLCASSLEGGLGSPLHFGNGTRLTVT.

This clonotype occurred many times. The chain recombines TRBV12-5 with TRBJ2-5, with no clear D. V lost 2 bases and J 8 bases, leaving 3 bases between the germline ends. The germline V gene encodes CDR1 LGHNT and CDR2 FRNRAP. This CDR3 is 10 amino acids long. The CDR3 loop is CASGLPTQYF. The CDR3 nucleotides read TGTGCTAGTGGTTTGCCAACCCAGTACTTC.

Comment on this clonotype: This probably arose from a read error, given a far larger clone one base away. Because it lacks the conserved phenylalanine or tryptophan at the end, this CDR3 is likely a read error. No DNA is shown, since the ends of the CDR3 on it are uncertain; the CDR3 is the one TCRdb lists. The V call is TRBV11-2, the J call TRBJ2-3. The CDR3 is 12 residues long, ends included. Germline values: CDR1 SGHAT, CDR2 FQNNGV. The CDR3 sequence is CASSSRGAEQFL.

Comments on this clonotype: This could be a read error, since a much larger clone is one nucleotide away. The CDR3 sequence is CASSSTGTYEQFF. The CDR3, as DNA: TGTGCCAGCAGTTCAACAGGCACCTACGAGCAGTTCTTC. This rearrangement joins TRBV6-2 or TRBV6-3 to TRBJ2-1; possibly TRBD1 for D (5 bases). The germline V and J ends were trimmed by 4 bases and 10 bases, with 14 bases remaining between them. Germline values: CDR1 MNHEY, CDR2 SVGEGT. There are 13 residues in the CDR3.

This clonotype was detected ten times or more. The genes are TRBV28 and TRBJ2-5; D is unclear. The germline V and J ends were trimmed by 3 bases and 1 base, with 9 bases remaining between them. This CDR3 has 14 residues. Germline assignment: CDR1 MDHEN and CDR2 SYDVKM. The CDR3 sequence: CASSFIQSQETQYF. DNA of the CDR3: TGTGCCAGCAGTTTCATCCAGAGCCAAGAGACCCAGTACTTC.

This clonotype was found many times. The chain combines TRBV12-3 or TRBV12-4 with TRBJ1-1; no definite D call. This CDR3 contains 14 residues. Deletions cut 3 bases from V and 1 base from J, with 9 bases between. CDR3 protein: CASSFGRRNTEAFF. The CDR3 nucleotides read TGTGCCAGCAGTTTTGGCAGGCGGAACACTGAAGCTTTCTTT.

In its sample, this clonotype was seen many times. The rearrangement uses TRBV7-9 and TRBJ1-1, with D possibly TRBD1 on 6 matching bases. Germline V gene sequence: CDR1 SEHNR, CDR2 FQNEAQ (reference sequence). V dropped 7 bases and J dropped 4 bases, with 16 bases sitting between them. The CDR3 extends over 14 amino acids. The CDR3 protein is CASTRVGAGTEAFF. CDR3 nucleotide sequence: TGTGCCAGCACCCGAGTGGGGGCCGGCACTGAAGCTTTCTTT.

This clonotype appeared many times. The rearrangement uses TRBV12-5 and TRBJ1-2; D may be TRBD1 (6 bases). This CDR3 region has 13 residues. The germline V gene encodes CDR1 LGHNT and CDR2 FRNRAP. V shed 2 bases and J shed 8 bases, with 12 bases lying between them. CDR3: CASGLTGIRGYTF. The CDR3 DNA reads TGTGCTAGTGGTTTGACAGGGATCCGCGGCTACACCTTC.

In DNA form, the CDR3 reads TGTGCCAGCAGAGGGCCGGGCCCCGAGGGCCCAGATACGCAGTATTTT. Its protein product is CASRGPGPEGPDTQYF. The chain links TRBV27 to TRBJ2-3; TRBD2 might be the D (5 bases). The CDR3 runs to 16 residues. Germline CDR1 reads MNHEY; CDR2 reads SMNVEV (reference sequence). The V end was cut by 6 bases, the J end by 4 bases, with 20 bases between.

The rearrangement links TRBV6-2 or TRBV6-3 to TRBJ1-1; the match to TRBD1 covers 9 bases. The CDR3 sequence is 15 residues long. Unmatched junction bases numbered 8, after V lost 5 bases and J lost 4 bases. Germline values: CDR1 MNHEY, CDR2 SVGEGT. The CDR3, as DNA: TGTGCCAGCAGTGAACACAGGGGGCAAAGCACTGAAGCTTTCTTT. Residues: CASSEHRGQSTEAFF.

The gene calls are TRBV2 and TRBJ2-7; tentatively, D is TRBD2 (7 bases). The CDR3 runs 14 residues. V shed 11 bases and J shed 0 bases, with 17 bases lying between them. Germline V gene data show CDR1 as SNHLY and CDR2 as FYNNEI. The CDR3 nucleotides read TGTGCCTCACTGGGGGGGCCTATCTCCTACGAGCAGTACTTC. It translates to CASLGGPISYEQYF.

This clonotype was seen ten or more times. The chain has TRBV30 and TRBJ2-7; TRBD1 matches at 8 bases. The CDR3 contains 13 residues. Germline CDR1 reads GTSNPN; CDR2 reads SVGIG (reference sequence). J lost 3 bases, V lost 0 bases, and 1 base had no gene match. This CDR3 reads CAWSVGTGYEQYF. DNA of the CDR3: TGTGCCTGGAGTGTAGGGACAGGCTACGAGCAGTACTTC.

This clonotype was recorded many times. The rearrangement joins TRBV12-3 or TRBV12-4 to TRBJ2-5; D is ambiguous. The CDR3 has 13 residues. V lost 1 base and J lost 5, with 8 bases in between. CDR3 coding DNA: TGTGCCAGCAGTTTAGGACGGGCTGAGACCCAGTACTTC. This translates into CASSLGRAETQYF.

This clonotype was detected once. The chain is built from TRBV10-3 and TRBJ2-1, with 7 bases identical to TRBD2. This CDR3 has 16 amino acids. Germline CDR1 reads ENHRY; CDR2 reads SYGVKD. V lost 8 bases to trimming and J lost 7 bases; unmatched junction nucleotides: 17. The CDR3 sequence is CAIGGGVGVSGNEQFF. CDR3 bases: TGTGCCATCGGTGGGGGGGTGGGGGTTTCTGGAAATGAGCAGTTCTTC.

V gene TRBV7-9 combines with J gene TRBJ2-5; TRBD2 matches at 11 bases. The CDR3 loop spans 16 amino acids. The junction had 5 bases not matched to a gene; V was cut back by 4 bases and J by 1 base. Germline CDR1 is SEHNR and CDR2 is FQNEAQ (reference sequence). In nucleotides, the CDR3 is TGTGCCAGCAGCTCCCTGCTAGCGGGAGGCCAAGAGACCCAGTACTTC. Translation gives CASSSLLAGGQETQYF. The complete variable domain, with remaining parts taken from reference TRBV7-9 and TRBJ2-5, reads DTGVSQNPRHKITKRGQNVTFRCDPISEHNRLYWYRQTLGQGPEFLTYFQNEAQLEKSRLLSDRFSAERPKGSFSTLEIQRTEQGDSAMYLCASSSLLAGGQETQYFGPGTRLLVL.

Ten or more counts support this clonotype. The chain combines TRBV20-1 with TRBJ2-3; D perhaps matches TRBD2 (6 bases). CDR1 is DFQATT, CDR2 SNEGSKA, per germline (reference sequence). Trimming cost V 0 bases and J 2 bases, with 24 bases left between them. The CDR3 is 19 residues long. DNA of the CDR3: TGCAGTGCTAGAGATTTGAGGCGAAGACGGGAGAGTCTCACAGATACGCAGTATTTT. The encoded protein is CSARDLRRRRESLTDTQYF.